This is a list of T cell receptor beta chains from one sample in a study of OX40 agonist ivuxolimab in advanced cancers. Measured with immunoSEQ multiplex PCR; TCRdb has only the in-frame clones, and not every one. Of 55,000 to 70,000 clones listed, roughly 84% are singletons. The sequences come from CD4+ or CD8+ T cells sorted from blood, collected in a trial of the OX40 agonist ivuxolimab. These receptors came from an adult with an advanced solid tumor such as melanoma, head and neck, liver or kidney cancer. Both conserved end residues are part of each CDR3. D genes are given only for firm matches. Clone size is stated in some rows and not others, as once, few, many or a class when expanded.

D gene	V gene	J gene	clone size	CDR3 protein	CDR3 DNA
.	TRBV5-6	TRBJ2-7	.	CASSSRTDYEQYF	TGTGCCAGCAGCTCAAGGACGGACTACGAGCAGTACTTC
.	TRBV5-4	TRBJ2-7	once	CASSLFGEQYF	TGTGCCAGCAGCTTGTTTGGCGAGCAGTACTTC
TRBD2	TRBV10-2	TRBJ2-7	.	CASSGGGKYEQYF	TGCGCCAGCAGCGGGGGGGGCAAGTACGAGCAGTACTTC
.	TRBV6-5	TRBJ2-7	.	CASRAGTDVGYEQYF	TGTGCCAGTAGAGCCGGGACCGATGTGGGTTACGAGCAGTACTTC
.	TRBV15	TRBJ1-1	.	CATSSGPDRENTEAFF	TGTGCCACCAGCAGCGGCCCGGACAGAGAGAACACTGAAGCTTTCTTT
.	TRBV20-1	TRBJ2-7	.	CSASGNEQYF	TGCAGTGCTAGCGGTAACGAGCAGTACTTC
.	TRBV11-3	TRBJ2-1	once	CASSGGVGDEQFF	TGTGCCAGCAGCGGGGGCGTCGGGGATGAGCAGTTCTTC
.	TRBV10-3	TRBJ1-5	.	CAISEGSDQPQHF	TGTGCCATCAGTGAGGGCTCTGATCAGCCCCAGCATTTT
.	TRBV7-9	TRBJ2-1	few	CASSLVLEGTEQFF	TGTGCCAGCAGCTTAGTCCTAGAAGGTACTGAGCAGTTCTTC
TRBD1	TRBV6-5	TRBJ2-7	.	CASSSRWTGGNYEQYF	TGTGCCAGCAGTTCCCGTTGGACAGGGGGGAACTACGAGCAGTACTTC
.	TRBV6-1	TRBJ1-5	.	CASSEAGLSNQPQHF	TGTGCCAGCAGTGAAGCAGGTCTTAGCAATCAGCCCCAGCATTTT
.	TRBV18	TRBJ2-3	.	CASSPEGTGTDTQYF	TGTGCCAGCTCACCGGAGGGGACAGGCACAGATACGCAGTATTTT
.	TRBV2	TRBJ2-3	.	CASMRGGDTQYF	TGTGCCAGCATGCGAGGAGGAGATACGCAGTATTTT